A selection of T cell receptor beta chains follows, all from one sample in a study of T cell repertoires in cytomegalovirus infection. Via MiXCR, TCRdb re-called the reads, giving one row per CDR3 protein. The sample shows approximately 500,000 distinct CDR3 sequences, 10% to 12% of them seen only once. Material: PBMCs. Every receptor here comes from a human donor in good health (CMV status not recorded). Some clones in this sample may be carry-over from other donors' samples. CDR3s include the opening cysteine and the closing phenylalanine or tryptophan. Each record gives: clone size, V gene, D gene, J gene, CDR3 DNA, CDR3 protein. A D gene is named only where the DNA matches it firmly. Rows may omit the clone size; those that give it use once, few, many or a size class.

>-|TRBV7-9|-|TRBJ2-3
TGTGCCAGCAGCTTAGTAGGCACCAGAAAAGGAGATACGCAGTATTTT
CASSLVGTRKGDTQYF
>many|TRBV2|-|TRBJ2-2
TGTGCCAGCAGTGAAGGCTCGATAAACACCGGGGAGCTGTTTTTT
CASSEGSINTGELFF
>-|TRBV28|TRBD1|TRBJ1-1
TGTGCCAGCAGTGGGCCTCAGGGGGCGGGCACTGAAGCTTTCTTT
CASSGPQGAGTEAFF
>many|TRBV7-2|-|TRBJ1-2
TGTGCCAGCAGCTTAGTGGGCCTTAACTATGGCTACACCTTC
CASSLVGLNYGYTF
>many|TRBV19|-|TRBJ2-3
TGTGCCAGTAGTATACGGCTAGCGATGCTTGATACGCAGTATTTT
CASSIRLAMLDTQYF
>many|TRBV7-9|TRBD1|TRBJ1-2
TGTGCCAGCAGCCACACAGGGGTTGGCTACACCTTC
CASSHTGVGYTF
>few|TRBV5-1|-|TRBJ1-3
TGCGCCAGCAGCCGAGACGGGGGCTCTGGAAACACCATATATTTT
CASSRDGGSGNTIYF
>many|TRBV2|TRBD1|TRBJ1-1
TGTGCCAGTCGGACAGGGTTGGAAGCTTTCTTT
CASRTGLEAFF
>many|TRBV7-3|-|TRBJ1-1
TGTGCCAGCTCCCTGGGGGGTGAAGCTTTCTTT
CASSLGGEAFF
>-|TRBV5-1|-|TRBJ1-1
TGCGCCAGCCAGACAGAGAACACTGAAGCTTTCTTT
CASQTENTEAFF
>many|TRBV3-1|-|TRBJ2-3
TGTGCCAGCAGCCAAGGGGAGGAGCTGGATACGCAGTATTTT
CASSQGEELDTQYF
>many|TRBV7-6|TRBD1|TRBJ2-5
TGTGCCAGCAGCTTCGGACAGGGTTGGGAGACCCAGTACTTC
CASSFGQGWETQYF
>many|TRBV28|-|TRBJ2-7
TGTGCCAGCAGTGAAGACAGGAGCCTCTCCTACGAGCAGTACTTC
CASSEDRSLSYEQYF
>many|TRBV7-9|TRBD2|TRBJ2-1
TGTGCCAGCAGCTTGGGGACAGTAGGAGCGGGGGGGGATGAGCAGTTCTTC
CASSLGTVGAGGDEQFF
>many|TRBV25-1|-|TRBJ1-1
TGTGCCAGCCTAAAAGCAGGGGCAAACACTGAAGCTTTCTTT
CASLKAGANTEAFF
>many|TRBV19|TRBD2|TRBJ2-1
TGTGCCAGTAGAGCTAGCGGGGGCTTTTCCTACAATGAGCAGTTCTTC
CASRASGGFSYNEQFF
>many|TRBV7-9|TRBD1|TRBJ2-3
TGTGCCAGCAGCTTAGAAGGACAGGGATCAGATACGCAGTATTTT
CASSLEGQGSDTQYF
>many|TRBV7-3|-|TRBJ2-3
TGTGCCAGCAACCAGGGGAACACAGATACGCAGTATTTT
CASNQGNTDTQYF
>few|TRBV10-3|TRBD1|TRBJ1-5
TGTGCCATCAGTGAGTCGGGACAGGGCGGCCAGCCCCAGCATTTT
CAISESGQGGQPQHF
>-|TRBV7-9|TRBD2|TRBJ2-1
TGTGCCAGCAGCTTATATCGGGAGGGAGGCAATGAGCAGTTCTTC
CASSLYREGGNEQFF
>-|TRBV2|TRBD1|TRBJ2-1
TGTGCCAGCAATACGGACAGGTACAATGAGCAGTTCTTC
CASNTDRYNEQFF
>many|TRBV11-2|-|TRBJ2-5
TGTGCCAGCAGCTTAGAGTACAGATATAAAGAGACCCAGTACTTC
CASSLEYRYKETQYF
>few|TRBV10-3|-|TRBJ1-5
TGTGCCATCAGTGAGTCGAGGGGGGCCCAGCCCCAGCATTTT
CAISESRGAQPQHF
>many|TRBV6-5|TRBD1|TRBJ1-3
TGTGCCAGCAAGCCCGGGACAGTCTCTGGAAACACCATATATTTT
CASKPGTVSGNTIYF
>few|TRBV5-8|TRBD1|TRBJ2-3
TGTGCCAGCAGCTCCGGGACAGGCACAGATACGCAGTATTTT
CASSSGTGTDTQYF
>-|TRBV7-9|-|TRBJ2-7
TGTGCCAGCAGCTTGTTATCTCTCGGGGCATCCTACGAGCAGTACTTC
CASSLLSLGASYEQYF
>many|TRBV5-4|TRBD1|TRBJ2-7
TGTGCCAGCAGCGTTGGGACAGGGGGCAACCGTGCCCACGAGCAGTACTTC
CASSVGTGGNRAHEQYF
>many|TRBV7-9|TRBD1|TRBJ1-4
TGTGCCAGCAGCCAACAGGGGGAGGCAGAAAAACTGTTTTTT
CASSQQGEAEKLFF
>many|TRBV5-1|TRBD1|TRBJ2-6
TGCGCCAGCAGCCCGTGGACAGGGACCTCTGGGGCCAACGTCCTGACTTTC
CASSPWTGTSGANVLTF
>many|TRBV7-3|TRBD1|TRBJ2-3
TGTGCCAGCAGCCCCGGGACAGGGGGGGCCACAGATACGCAGTATTTT
CASSPGTGGATDTQYF
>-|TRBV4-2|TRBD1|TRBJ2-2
TGTGCCAGCAGCCAAGTGGATAGGGGGCGGGTCGGGGAGCTGTTTTTT
CASSQVDRGRVGELFF
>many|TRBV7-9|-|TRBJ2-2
TGTGCCAGCAGCAATAGAGGGGCTGGGGGGGCTTCAGCCCACGGGGAGCTGTTTTTT
CASSNRGAGGASAHGELFF
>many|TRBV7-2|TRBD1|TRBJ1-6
TGTGCCAGCAGCTTAGGACCCGGACAGGGGGTTTCACCCCTCCACTTT
CASSLGPGQGVSPLHF
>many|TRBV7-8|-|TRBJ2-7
TGTGCCAGCGGCCGAAGAGGGAGCTACGAGCAGTACTTC
CASGRRGSYEQYF
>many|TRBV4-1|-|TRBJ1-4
TGCGCCAGCAGCCAAGATCGGCCCGAGCTTGGGAAACTGTTTTTT
CASSQDRPELGKLFF
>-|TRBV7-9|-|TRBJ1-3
TGTGCCAGCAGCTTGGGGCCGGGGCAAAGTGGAAACACCATATATTTT
CASSLGPGQSGNTIYF
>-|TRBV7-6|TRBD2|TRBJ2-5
TGTGCCAGCAGCGGTTTTAGCGGGAGTGACGAGACCCAGTACTTC
CASSGFSGSDETQYF
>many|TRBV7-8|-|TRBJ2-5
TGTGCCAGCAGCTTAGGCCATAGAGAGACCCAGTACTTC
CASSLGHRETQYF
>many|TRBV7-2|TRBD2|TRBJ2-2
TGTGCCAGCAGCTCCTCCGGGAGGGCCGGGGAGCTGTTTTTT
CASSSSGRAGELFF
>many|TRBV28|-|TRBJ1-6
TGTGCCAGCAGTTTATCAGGGGTAGGACCCCTCCACTTT
CASSLSGVGPLHF
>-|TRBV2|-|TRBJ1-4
TGTGCCAGCAACAGCGGCCCCAATAATGAAAAACTGTTTTTT
CASNSGPNNEKLFF
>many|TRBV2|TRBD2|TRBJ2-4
TGTGCCAGCAGTGACCCTAGCGGGGATTCCATTCAGTACTTC
CASSDPSGDSIQYF
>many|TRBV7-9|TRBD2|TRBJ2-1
TGTGCCAGCGGAACTAGCGGGGGCTACAATGAGCAGTTCTTC
CASGTSGGYNEQFF
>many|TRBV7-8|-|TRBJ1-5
TGTGCCAGCAGCCCACGCCGATGGGGCGAAAAGAATAGCAATCAGCCCCAGCATTTT
CASSPRRWGEKNSNQPQHF
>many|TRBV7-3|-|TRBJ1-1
TGTGCCAGCAGCGCCCTAAGCCTGGGGGGCGGGGACACTGAAGCTTTCTTT
CASSALSLGGGDTEAFF
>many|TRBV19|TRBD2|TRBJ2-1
TGTGCCAGTAGTATGAGGGGAGGGGTCGATGAGCAGTTCTTC
CASSMRGGVDEQFF
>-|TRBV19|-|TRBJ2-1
TGTGTCAGTAGTATAAGGGGACCAGAAAACAATGAGCAGTTCTTC
CVSSIRGPENNEQFF
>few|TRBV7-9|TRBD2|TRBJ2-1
TGTGCCAGCAGCTTAGAGCTAGCGGGGAGCTCCTACAATGAGCAGTTCTTC
CASSLELAGSSYNEQFF